The 7 T cell receptor beta chains below were found in one sample sequenced in a study of blood T cell repertoires in COVID-19. Clones were read by immunoSEQ multiplex PCR, and TCRdb kept only the in-frame ones, dropping some. The repertoire holds about 330,000 clones, with about 87% as singletons. Sequenced: PBMCs or T cells enriched from blood (not recorded which). These receptors all come from a man in his thirties or forties who had recovered from COVID-19.

The chain employs TRBV5-1 and TRBJ2-7; D possibly corresponds to TRBD2 (6 bases). V shed 4 bases and J shed 2 bases, with 13 bases lying between them. Per germline, CDR1 SGHRS and CDR2 YFSETQ. The CDR3 has 14 residues. The CDR3 bases are TGCGCCAGCAGCCTGGTCGGGGGTACCTACGAGCAGTACTTC. Its translation is CASSLVGGTYEQYF.

V usage is TRBV2 and J usage is TRBJ1-3; D unresolved. This CDR3 is built from 18 residues. The germline V gene has CDR1 SNHLY and CDR2 FYNNEI. The V gene lost 1 base and the J gene lost 0 bases, with 16 bases spanning the gap. The CDR3 nucleotides read TGTGCCAGCAGTGAAGGACTCACGCTCCCATTCTCTGGAAACACCATATATTTT. Its protein product is CASSEGLTLPFSGNTIYF. Using reference TRBV2 and TRBJ1-3 for the parts outside the CDR3, the full variable domain is EPEVTQTPSHQVTQMGQEVILRCVPISNHLYFYWYRQILGQKVEFLVSFYNNEISEKSEIFDDQFSVERPDGSNFTLKIRSTKLEDSAMYFCASSEGLTLPFSGNTIYFGEGSWLTVV.

The CDR3 region is CASSVWGENEQFF. For the CDR3, the DNA is TGTGCCAGCAGCGTATGGGGGGAGAATGAGCAGTTCTTC. This sequence joins TRBV9 and TRBJ2-1; a weak D match, TRBD2 (6 bases). The V gene's germline CDR1 is SGDLS and CDR2 YYNGEE. Trimming took off 1 base at V and 7 bases at J, with 9 bases between the two ends. This CDR3 has 13 amino acids.

The gene calls are TRBV5-1 and TRBJ1-2; 11 positions agree with TRBD1. With V trimmed by 4 bases and J by 2 bases, 7 bases remained unmatched. The CDR3 covers 16 residues. CDR1 and CDR2 from the germline V gene are SGHRS and YFSETQ. CDR3 nucleotide sequence: TGCGCCAGCAGCCCAGGGACAGGGGGAAGGAACTATGGCTACACCTTC. Protein: CASSPGTGGRNYGYTF.

This clone was counted once. The CDR3 loop reads CAWRGRQGAGSYNSPLHF. DNA of the CDR3: TGTGCCTGGAGGGGTCGACAGGGGGCAGGGTCCTATAATTCACCCCTCCACTTT. The chain links TRBV30 to TRBJ1-6; TRBD1 matches 10 bases. The ends lost 3 bases at V and 1 base at J; junction bases unmatched: 9. The CDR3 extends over 18 amino acids. CDR1 and CDR2 (germline): GTSNPN, SVGIG (reference sequence).

The rearrangement uses TRBV11-3 and TRBJ2-3; 9 bases map to TRBD2. V was clipped by 1 base and J by 2 bases; unmatched bases: 4. CDR1 SGHNT and CDR2 YENEEA come from the germline V gene. The CDR3 is 16 residues long. The CDR3 loop is CASSLAAGGITDTQYF. CDR3 bases: TGTGCCAGCAGCTTAGCAGCGGGGGGCATCACAGATACGCAGTATTTT.

V is TRBV3-1 (or the pseudogene TRBV3-2) and J is TRBJ1-2, with a possible D match to TRBD1 (5 bases). Trimming left V 0 bases short and J 0 bases short, with 11 bases between. The CDR3 runs 16 residues. Germline values: CDR1 LGHDT, CDR2 YNNKEL (reference sequence). CDR3 sequence (DNA): TGTGCCAGCAGCCAAGAATTACGACAGACTAACTATGGCTACACCTTC. Its protein product is CASSQELRQTNYGYTF.